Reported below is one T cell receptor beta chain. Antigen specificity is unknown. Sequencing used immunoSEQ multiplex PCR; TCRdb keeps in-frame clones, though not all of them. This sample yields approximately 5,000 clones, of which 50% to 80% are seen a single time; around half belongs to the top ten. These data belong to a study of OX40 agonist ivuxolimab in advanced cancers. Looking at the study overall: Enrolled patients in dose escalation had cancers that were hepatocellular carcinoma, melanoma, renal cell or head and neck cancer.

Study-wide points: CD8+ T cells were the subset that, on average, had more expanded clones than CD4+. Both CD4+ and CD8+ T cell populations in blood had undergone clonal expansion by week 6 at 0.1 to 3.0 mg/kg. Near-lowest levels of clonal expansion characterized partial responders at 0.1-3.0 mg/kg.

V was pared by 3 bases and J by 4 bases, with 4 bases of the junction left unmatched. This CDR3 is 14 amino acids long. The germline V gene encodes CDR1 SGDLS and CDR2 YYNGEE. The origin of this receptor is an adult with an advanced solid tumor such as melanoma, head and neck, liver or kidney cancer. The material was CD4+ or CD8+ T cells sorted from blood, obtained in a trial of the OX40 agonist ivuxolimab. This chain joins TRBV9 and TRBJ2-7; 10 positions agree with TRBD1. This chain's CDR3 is CASSGGTGVYEQYF. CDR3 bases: TGTGCCAGCAGCGGGGGGACAGGGGTTTACGAGCAGTACTTC. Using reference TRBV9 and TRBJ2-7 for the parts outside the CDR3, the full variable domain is DSGVTQTPKHLITATGQRVTLRCSPRSGDLSVYWYQQSLDQGLQFLIQYYNGEERAKGNILERFSAQQFPDLHSELNLSSLELGDSALYFCASSGGTGVYEQYFGPGTRLTVT.